This passage covers 28 T cell receptor beta chains from one sample sequenced in a study of T cell changes during pregnancy in multiple sclerosis (dated by TCRdb to about 2019). The protocol used for the library was the immunoSEQ multiplex PCR assay. In its TCRdb copy, this immuneACCESS table keeps in-frame sequences only and misses some clones. Where compared with another copy, unresolved V genes explain less than half of these, and the others have no known cause. Present in this sample are 37,000 or so clones, roughly 85% of which were seen just once. More than 0.95% of the sample rests with the top ten. The sequences come from CD4+ T cells from peripheral blood mononuclear cells, collected before pregnancy. The receptors were sampled from a female donor with multiple sclerosis, enrolled in a pregnancy study.

The V call is TRBV30, the J call TRBJ2-2, with a tentative D call TRBD2 (5 bases). The V end lost 2 bases, the J end lost 8 bases, and 6 bases lay between the germline ends. The germline V gene encodes CDR1 GTSNPN and CDR2 SVGIG (reference sequence). The CDR3 loop spans 11 amino acids. DNA of the CDR3: TGTGCCTGGAGTTGGGAGGGGGAGCTGTTTTTT. Its protein is CAWSWEGELFF.

The genes are TRBV2 and TRBJ2-7, with 7 bases matching TRBD2. This CDR3 is 13 amino acids long. Unmatched junction bases numbered 5, after V lost 4 bases and J lost 5 bases. Germline assignment: CDR1 SNHLY and CDR2 FYNNEI. The CDR3 nucleotides read TGTGCCAGCAGTGGGGGAGGGCGCCACGAGCAGTACTTC. It yields the protein CASSGGGRHEQYF.

The chain joins TRBV6-5 to TRBJ2-2, with a possible D match to TRBD1 (6 bases). The CDR3 contains 15 residues. Trimming took 6 bases from V and 2 from J, leaving 13 bases between them. Germline V gene lookup returns CDR1 MNHEY and CDR2 SVGAGI. The chain's CDR3 is CASRRQALNTGELFF. CDR3 sequence (DNA): TGTGCCAGCAGGCGACAGGCCCTAAACACCGGGGAGCTGTTTTTT.

This clone turned up a few times. The chain has TRBV7-9 and TRBJ1-2, with a weak D call TRBD1 (6 bases). V was clipped by 4 bases and J by 6 bases, with 18 bases between them. CDR3 length: 15 residues. The V gene's germline CDR1 is SEHNR and CDR2 FQNEAQ (reference sequence). The CDR3: CASSSTSRGWNGYTF. CDR3 DNA sequence: TGTGCCAGCAGCTCGACAAGCAGGGGTTGGAATGGCTACACCTTC. The full variable domain, completed using reference TRBV7-9 and TRBJ1-2, is DTGVSQNPRHKITKRGQNVTFRCDPISEHNRLYWYRQTLGQGPEFLTYFQNEAQLEKSRLLSDRFSAERPKGSFSTLEIQRTEQGDSAMYLCASSSTSRGWNGYTFGSGTRLTVV.

The chain employs TRBV5-4 and TRBJ2-3; 10 nucleotides match TRBD2. This CDR3 spans 18 amino acids. The V segment lost 1 base and the J segment 3 bases; nucleotides outside the gene matches: 11. Germline-derived CDR1 and CDR2 are SGHNT and YYREEE (reference sequence). The CDR3 bases are TGTGCCAGCAGCTTGTTGAGGGTAGCGGGAGGTGGAACAGATACGCAGTATTTT. It is translated as CASSLLRVAGGGTDTQYF.

This chain's CDR3 is CASSHLAANTGELFF. CDR3 in DNA: TGTGCCAGCAGCCATCTAGCGGCGAACACCGGGGAGCTGTTTTTT. This chain joins TRBV14 and TRBJ2-2; 7 nucleotides align to TRBD2. The germline V gene encodes CDR1 SGHDN and CDR2 FVKESK. The J segment lost 0 bases and the V segment lost 3 bases, leaving 1 base of the junction unmatched. The CDR3 covers 15 residues.

The chain combines TRBV6-6 with TRBJ1-2; perhaps TRBD1 as D (5 bases). The germline V gene has CDR1 MNHNY and CDR2 SVGAGI (reference sequence). The CDR3 totals 16 residues. Between the trimmed V and J ends, which lost 0 bases and 4 bases, there was a span of 15 bases. The CDR3 region has the DNA TGTGCCAGCAGTTACTCGACATTAGACAGACCCTATGGCTACACCTTC. Translating gives CASSYSTLDRPYGYTF.

This sequence joins TRBV7-2 and TRBJ1-5, with D unclear. Trimming removed 6 bases at V and 2 bases at J, with 11 bases between. The CDR3 runs to 14 residues. Germline V lookup: CDR1 SGHTA, CDR2 FQGNSA. The CDR3 coding sequence is TGTGCCAGCAGACATGGAGGTGGCAATCAGCCCCAGCATTTT. This sequence encodes CASRHGGGNQPQHF.

The V call is TRBV27, the J call TRBJ2-1; D gene unclear. Germline values: CDR1 MNHEY, CDR2 SMNVEV (reference sequence). CDR3 size: 17 residues. The V and J ends lost 6 bases and 0 bases respectively, with 18 bases between them. The CDR3, as DNA: TGTGCCAGCAGCCCCGGGTGGAGTCGGAGCTCCTACAATGAGCAGTTCTTC. This gives the protein CASSPGWSRSSYNEQFF.

The gene calls are TRBV12-5 and TRBJ1-4, with TRBD1 matching 12 bases. CDR1 and CDR2 from the germline V gene are LGHNT and FRNRAP. The CDR3 covers 17 residues. The trim removed 7 bases at V and 5 bases at J, leaving 11 bases unmatched. This CDR3 is CASALKGTGGGNEKLFF. The CDR3 DNA sequence: TGTGCTAGTGCCCTGAAGGGGACAGGGGGCGGGAATGAAAAACTGTTTTTT.

The genes are TRBV27 and TRBJ1-1, with D uncertain. V lost 6 bases and J 5 bases, leaving 13 bases between the germline ends. CDR1 MNHEY and CDR2 SMNVEV come from the germline V gene (reference sequence). This CDR3 has 13 amino acids. CDR3 sequence: CASSPREATEAFF. In DNA form, the CDR3 reads TGTGCCAGCAGCCCCCGGGAGGCAACTGAAGCTTTCTTT.

The V call is TRBV29-1, the J call TRBJ2-1, with 8 bases fitting TRBD1. This CDR3 comprises 14 residues. CDR1 is SQVTM and CDR2 is ANQGSEA in the germline V gene. The J segment lost 6 bases and the V segment lost 5 bases, leaving 9 bases of the junction unmatched. In DNA, the CDR3 is TGCAGCGTTAGAGACAGGGGATGGAGCAATGAGCAGTTCTTC. It yields the protein CSVRDRGWSNEQFF.

The chain joins TRBV5-1 to TRBJ2-4; TRBD2 agrees at 11 bases. V gave up 1 base and J gave up 8 bases; unmatched junction bases: 11. Germline-derived CDR1 and CDR2 are SGHRS and YFSETQ. This CDR3 has 17 amino acids. The CDR3 region has the DNA TGCGCCAGCAGCTTGTCGGGTAGCGGGAGGGCCACGGACATTCAGTACTTC. This gives the protein CASSLSGSGRATDIQYF.

About this clone itself: The junction departs from the called germline gene at one end, perhaps through a read error. The chain has TRBV7-7 and TRBJ2-1, with 10 bases matching TRBD2. This CDR3 has 14 amino acids. Germline V gene lookup returns CDR1 SSHAT and CDR2 FNYEAQ (reference sequence). The CDR3 loop reads CASSLAGGRDEQFF. CDR3 in DNA: TGTGCTAGCAGCTTAGCGGGAGGCCGCGATGAGCAGTTCTTC. The full variable domain, rest sourced from reference TRBV7-7 and TRBJ2-1, is GAGVSQSPRYKVTKRGQDVTLRCDPISSHATLYWYQQALGQGPEFLTYFNYEAQPDKSGLPSDRFSAERPEGSISTLTIQRTEQRDSAMYRCASSLAGGRDEQFFGPGTRLTVL.

V usage is TRBV6-1 and J usage is TRBJ1-2, with D tentatively TRBD1 (6 bases). Germline CDR1 reads MNHNS; CDR2 reads SASEGT. The V gene lost 1 base and the J gene lost 6 bases, with 15 bases spanning the gap. The CDR3 is made up of 15 amino acids. The CDR3 DNA is TGTGCCAGCAGTGAAGACAGGGCTCTGGTTCATGGCTACACCTTC. This translates into CASSEDRALVHGYTF.

This clone appeared a single time. The V call is TRBV28, the J call TRBJ1-2; 10 nucleotides line up with TRBD1. The germline V gene has CDR1 MDHEN and CDR2 SYDVKM. CDR3 length: 13 amino acids. With V trimmed by 5 bases and J by 8 bases, 5 bases remained unmatched. CDR3 coding DNA: TGTGCCAGCAGTCGGACAGGGGGAGAGGGCTACACCTTC. Amino acid sequence: CASSRTGGEGYTF.

The rearrangement uses TRBV5-1 and TRBJ2-7; possible D gene TRBD2, 6 bases. This CDR3 has 15 residues. V was shortened by 0 bases and J by 1 base, with 11 bases between the two germline ends. Germline V gives CDR1 SGHRS, CDR2 YFSETQ. The CDR3 region has the DNA TGCGCCAGCAGCTTGGGGCGGGGACGGTCCTACGAGCAGTACTTC. It translates to CASSLGRGRSYEQYF.

J is TRBJ2-1 and V is TRBV7-9; the match to TRBD2 covers 12 bases. Unmatched junction bases numbered 6, after V lost 5 bases and J lost 4 bases. The CDR3 length is 16 residues. Germline V gene data show CDR1 as SEHNR and CDR2 as FQNEAQ (reference sequence). The CDR3: CASSPTGTSGYNEQFF. As DNA, the CDR3 is TGTGCCAGCAGCCCTACCGGGACTAGCGGGTACAATGAGCAGTTCTTC.

V usage is TRBV23-1 and J usage is TRBJ2-7, with TRBD2 identical over 8 bases. TRBV23-1 carries the ORF label, with uncertain function. The CDR3 sequence is 17 residues long. Losses at the gene ends were 0 bases for V and 1 base for J; bases not matched to a gene: 8. The DNA for the CDR3 is TGCGCCAGCAGTCAATCGTGCGGGGGGTGTTTTTCCTACGAGCAGTACTTC. Translating gives CASSQSCGGCFSYEQYF.

The rearrangement links TRBV30 to TRBJ2-6; 11 bases fit TRBD1. CDR1 and CDR2 (germline): GTSNPN, SVGIG (reference sequence). This CDR3 comprises 15 residues. V shed 7 bases and J 3 bases; nucleotides not matched to a gene: 5. For the CDR3, the DNA is TGTGCCTACGGACAGGGGGCGCGTGGGGCCAACGTCCTGACTTTC. Protein product: CAYGQGARGANVLTF. The entire variable domain, with the rest obtained from reference TRBV30 and TRBJ2-6, is as follows: SQTIHQWPATLVQPVGSPLSLECTVEGTSNPNLYWYRQAAGRGLQLLFYSVGIGQISSEVPQNLSASRPQDRQFILSSKKLLLSDSGFYLCAYGQGARGANVLTFGAGSRLTVL.

V usage is TRBV5-6 and J usage is TRBJ2-7; a possible D gene is TRBD2 (6 bases). The CDR3 consists of 14 residues. Trimming shortened V by 2 bases and J by 3 bases, and 12 bases separated the two germline ends. CDR1 and CDR2 (germline): SGHDT, YYEEEE. CDR3: CASSLTGDNYEQYF. The CDR3 DNA reads TGTGCCAGCAGCTTAACGGGGGATAACTACGAGCAGTACTTC.

The chain couples TRBV18 to TRBJ2-1; D perhaps matches TRBD2 (6 bases). CDR1 is KGHSH, CDR2 LQKENI, per germline. This CDR3 has 15 amino acids. V shed 2 bases and J shed 7 bases, with 15 bases lying between them. CDR3 region: CASSPTRDSLNEQFF. The CDR3, as DNA: TGTGCCAGCTCACCAACACGGGACTCCCTAAATGAGCAGTTCTTC.

By proportion, this clone is medium-sized. The chain joins TRBV28 to TRBJ2-7, with D uncertain. The CDR3 totals 11 residues. Germline V gives CDR1 MDHEN, CDR2 SYDVKM. CDR3 protein: CAVTSNYEQYF. DNA for the CDR3: TGTGCGGTAACAAGTAACTACGAGCAGTACTTC.

The gene calls are TRBV5-1 and TRBJ1-4, with no clear D. The V gene's germline CDR1 is SGHRS and CDR2 YFSETQ. The CDR3 has 16 residues. Trimming took 0 bases from V and 3 from J, leaving 12 bases between them. In DNA form, the CDR3 reads TGCGCCAGCAGCTTGGGACTTTCGACGGCTAATGAAAAACTGTTTTTT. Encoded protein: CASSLGLSTANEKLFF.

The V gene is TRBV10-3, the J gene TRBJ2-4; D gene unclear. There are 15 residues in the CDR3. In germline, CDR1 is ENHRY, CDR2 SYGVKD. V lost 2 bases, J lost 0 bases, and 8 bases lay in between. The CDR3 spells CAISETLLAKNIQYF. CDR3 in DNA: TGTGCCATCAGTGAGACCTTACTAGCCAAAAACATTCAGTACTTC.

This rearrangement joins TRBV5-4 to TRBJ2-7; TRBD2 agrees at 11 bases. This CDR3 is 16 amino acids long. V dropped 4 bases and J dropped 3; count of bases not matched to a gene: 9. CDR1 is SGHNT, CDR2 YYREEE, per germline (reference sequence). The CDR3 sequence: CASSRGGSGRGYEQYF. CDR3 DNA: TGTGCCAGCAGCCGCGGAGGTAGCGGGAGGGGCTACGAGCAGTACTTC. Complete variable domain (other parts from reference TRBV5-4 and TRBJ2-7): ETGVTQSPTHLIKTRGQQVTLRCSSQSGHNTVSWYQQALGQGPQFIFQYYREEENGRGNFPPRFSGLQFPNYSSELNVNALELDDSALYLCASSRGGSGRGYEQYFGPGTRLTVT.

The chain is built from TRBV9 and TRBJ1-1; no clear D. The CDR3 is 13 residues long. CDR1 is SGDLS, CDR2 YYNGEE, per germline. V was shortened by 1 base and J by 7 bases, with 11 bases between the two germline ends. CDR3 coding DNA: TGTGCCAGCAGCGTAATCGCGGGGAGTGAAGCTTTCTTT. This gives the protein CASSVIAGSEAFF.

This sequence joins TRBV2 and TRBJ2-7; 11 bases align to TRBD2. CDR3 length equals 16 residues. V shed 4 bases, J shed 0 bases, and the junction held 5 bases outside the gene matches. Per germline, CDR1 SNHLY and CDR2 FYNNEI. The CDR3 spells CASSGGTSGSSYEQYF. DNA of the CDR3: TGTGCCAGCAGTGGGGGTACTAGCGGGAGCTCCTACGAGCAGTACTTC.